The rows below give T cell receptor beta chains drawn from one sample of a study of blood T cell repertoires in COVID-19. Assay used: immunoSEQ multiplex PCR; TCRdb lists only in-frame clones, some missing. The sample carries some 380,000 clones, nearly 90% recorded once. Sequenced input: PBMCs or T cells enriched from blood (not recorded which). These TCRs come from a middle-aged woman with acute COVID-19. Both conserved end residues are part of each CDR3. A D gene is named only where the DNA matches it firmly. Clone size is given for some rows only: seen once, a few or many times, or a class if the clone is expanded.

CDR3nt: TGTGCCAGCAGTAAACAGGGAAACTCTAACTATGGCTACACCTTC
CDR3aa: CASSKQGNSNYGYTF
j_gene: TRBJ1-2
v_gene: TRBV3-1/TRBV3-2
abundance: NA
d_gene: NA

CDR3nt: TGTGCCAGCAGACCCAGGGAAAGGAGTGGCTACACCTTC
CDR3aa: CASRPRERSGYTF
j_gene: TRBJ1-2
v_gene: TRBV12-3/TRBV12-4
abundance: NA
d_gene: NA

CDR3nt: TGTGCCACCAGCCTCGCGGGAGATACGCAGTATTTT
CDR3aa: CATSLAGDTQYF
j_gene: TRBJ2-3
v_gene: TRBV24-1
abundance: NA
d_gene: NA

CDR3nt: TGTGCCACCAGTGACCCGGGACAGCAAGGAAATCAGCCCCAGCATTTT
CDR3aa: CATSDPGQQGNQPQHF
j_gene: TRBJ1-5
v_gene: TRBV24-1
abundance: once
d_gene: TRBD1

CDR3nt: TGTGCCAGCAGGTTGGAGTACCAGCCCCAGCATTTT
CDR3aa: CASRLEYQPQHF
j_gene: TRBJ1-5
v_gene: TRBV2
abundance: once
d_gene: NA

CDR3nt: TGTGCCAGCAGAGGGGACAGCGGTAGCGGTGGCTACACCTTC
CDR3aa: CASRGDSGSGGYTF
j_gene: TRBJ1-2
v_gene: TRBV2
abundance: NA
d_gene: TRBD1

CDR3nt: TGCGCCAGCTCTAGGACAGGGACAGATACGCAGTATTTT
CDR3aa: CASSRTGTDTQYF
j_gene: TRBJ2-3
v_gene: TRBV4-1
abundance: NA
d_gene: TRBD1

CDR3nt: TGTGCCTGGAGAGGGACAGGGACCTACGAGCAGTACTTC
CDR3aa: CAWRGTGTYEQYF
j_gene: TRBJ2-7
v_gene: TRBV30
abundance: NA
d_gene: TRBD1

CDR3nt: TGTGCCAGCAGTTACTCTGGGGGAGGCGCAGATACGCAGTATTTT
CDR3aa: CASSYSGGGADTQYF
j_gene: TRBJ2-3
v_gene: TRBV6-5
abundance: NA
d_gene: NA

CDR3nt: TGTGCCAGCAGTCCAGGGACAGCTAACTATGGCTACACCTTC
CDR3aa: CASSPGTANYGYTF
j_gene: TRBJ1-2
v_gene: TRBV6-5
abundance: few
d_gene: TRBD1

CDR3nt: TGTGCCAGCAGAGGAGGCGGGGGGGCAGATACGCAGTATTTT
CDR3aa: CASRGGGGADTQYF
j_gene: TRBJ2-3
v_gene: TRBV6-5
abundance: NA
d_gene: TRBD2

CDR3nt: TGTGCCACCAGTGAAGCGGGACAGGGGTTTTATGGCTACACCTTC
CDR3aa: CATSEAGQGFYGYTF
j_gene: TRBJ1-2
v_gene: TRBV24-1
abundance: NA
d_gene: TRBD1

CDR3nt: TGTGCCAGCAGCTTTGACAGGAACACTGAAGCTTTCTTT
CDR3aa: CASSFDRNTEAFF
j_gene: TRBJ1-1
v_gene: TRBV5-4
abundance: NA
d_gene: NA

CDR3nt: TGTGCCAGCAGCCAAGGCCCGGGCTCTGGAAACACCATATATTTT
CDR3aa: CASSQGPGSGNTIYF
j_gene: TRBJ1-3
v_gene: TRBV3-1/TRBV3-2
abundance: NA
d_gene: NA

CDR3nt: TGTGCCAGCAGCTTAGATCGGGACAGGGAGGCTTTCTTT
CDR3aa: CASSLDRDREAFF
j_gene: TRBJ1-1
v_gene: TRBV11-2
abundance: NA
d_gene: TRBD1

CDR3nt: TGCGCCAGCAGCTTGTTTCCAGGGCCTGCGGACGAGCAGTACTTC
CDR3aa: CASSLFPGPADEQYF
j_gene: TRBJ2-7
v_gene: TRBV5-1
abundance: NA
d_gene: NA

CDR3nt: TGCGCCAGCAGTGAACTAGCGGGGACTAGCTCCTACAATGAGCAGTTCTTC
CDR3aa: CASSELAGTSSYNEQFF
j_gene: TRBJ2-1
v_gene: TRBV10-1
abundance: NA
d_gene: TRBD2

CDR3nt: TGTGCCAGCAGGCGGGTGGGACAAGGATATTTCTTC
CDR3aa: CASRRVGQGYFF
j_gene: TRBJ2-1
v_gene: TRBV5-8
abundance: NA
d_gene: NA

CDR3nt: TGTGCCAGTAGTATAGTGACTTGGGGAAGGGACTCTAACTATGGCTACACCTTC
CDR3aa: CASSIVTWGRDSNYGYTF
j_gene: TRBJ1-2
v_gene: TRBV19
abundance: NA
d_gene: NA

CDR3nt: TGTGCCATCAGCCCCAGGGGACTAGCGGGGAGCACAGATACGCAGTATTTT
CDR3aa: CAISPRGLAGSTDTQYF
j_gene: TRBJ2-3
v_gene: TRBV10-3
abundance: NA
d_gene: TRBD2

CDR3nt: TGTGCCAGTAGCGCCCGCGGGTCCACCAGCGGCGGTCAGCTGGGCTACACCTTC
CDR3aa: CASSARGSTSGGQLGYTF
j_gene: TRBJ1-2
v_gene: TRBV19
abundance: NA
d_gene: NA

CDR3nt: TGTGCCAGCAGAACATCCCGGGAGGCGAACTATGGCTACACCTTC
CDR3aa: CASRTSREANYGYTF
j_gene: TRBJ1-2
v_gene: TRBV6-1
abundance: NA
d_gene: NA

CDR3nt: TGCGCCAGCAGCCACCAACAGACAGGCTCTGGAAACACCATATATTTT
CDR3aa: CASSHQQTGSGNTIYF
j_gene: TRBJ1-3
v_gene: TRBV4-1
abundance: once
d_gene: NA

CDR3nt: TGTGCCAGCAGCTCCCGACAGGCGAAATCCTATGGCTACACCTTC
CDR3aa: CASSSRQAKSYGYTF
j_gene: TRBJ1-2
v_gene: TRBV5-4
abundance: NA
d_gene: NA

CDR3nt: TGCGCCAGCAGCCCGAAAGGGACAGGGCCCTACGAGCAGTACTTC
CDR3aa: CASSPKGTGPYEQYF
j_gene: TRBJ2-7
v_gene: TRBV4-1
abundance: NA
d_gene: TRBD1

CDR3nt: TGCGCCAGCAGCTTGGACAGAACCGGGGAGCTGTTTTTT
CDR3aa: CASSLDRTGELFF
j_gene: TRBJ2-2
v_gene: TRBV5-1
abundance: few
d_gene: NA

CDR3nt: TGTGCCAGCAGATATAAACAGGGCGCCCAGTACTTC
CDR3aa: CASRYKQGAQYF
j_gene: TRBJ2-7
v_gene: TRBV6-5
abundance: NA
d_gene: NA

CDR3nt: TGTGCCAGCAGTTTAATCGGTTCACCCCTCCACTTT
CDR3aa: CASSLIGSPLHF
j_gene: TRBJ1-6
v_gene: TRBV12-3/TRBV12-4
abundance: NA
d_gene: NA

CDR3nt: TGTGCCAGCAGCCCGGACAAATTCTATGGCTACACCTTC
CDR3aa: CASSPDKFYGYTF
j_gene: TRBJ1-2
v_gene: TRBV5-4
abundance: NA
d_gene: NA